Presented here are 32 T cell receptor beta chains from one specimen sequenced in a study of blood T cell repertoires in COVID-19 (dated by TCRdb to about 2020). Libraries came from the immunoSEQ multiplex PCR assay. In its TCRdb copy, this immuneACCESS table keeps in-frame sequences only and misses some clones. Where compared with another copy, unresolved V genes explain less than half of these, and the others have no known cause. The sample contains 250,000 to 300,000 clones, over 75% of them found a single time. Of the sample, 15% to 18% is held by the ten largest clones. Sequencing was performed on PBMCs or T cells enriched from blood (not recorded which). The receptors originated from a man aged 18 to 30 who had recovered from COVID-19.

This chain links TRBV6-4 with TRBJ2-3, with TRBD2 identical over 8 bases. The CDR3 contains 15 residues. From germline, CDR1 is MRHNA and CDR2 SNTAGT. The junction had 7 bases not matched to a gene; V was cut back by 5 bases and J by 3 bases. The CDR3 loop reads CASSKGLVETDTQYF. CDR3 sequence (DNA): TGTGCCAGCAGTAAGGGACTAGTTGAAACAGATACGCAGTATTTT.

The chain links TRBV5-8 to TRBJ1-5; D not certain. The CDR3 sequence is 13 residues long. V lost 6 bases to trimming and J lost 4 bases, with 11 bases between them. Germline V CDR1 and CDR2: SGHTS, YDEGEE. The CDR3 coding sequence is TGTGCCAGCACCCTTAGTACTAATCAGCCCCAGCATTTT. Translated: CASTLSTNQPQHF.

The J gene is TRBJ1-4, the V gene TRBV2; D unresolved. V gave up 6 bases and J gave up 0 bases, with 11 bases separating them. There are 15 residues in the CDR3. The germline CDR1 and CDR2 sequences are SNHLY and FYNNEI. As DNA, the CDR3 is TGTGCCAGCAGCCCCGGGTTTACAACTAATGAAAAACTGTTTTTT. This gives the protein CASSPGFTTNEKLFF.

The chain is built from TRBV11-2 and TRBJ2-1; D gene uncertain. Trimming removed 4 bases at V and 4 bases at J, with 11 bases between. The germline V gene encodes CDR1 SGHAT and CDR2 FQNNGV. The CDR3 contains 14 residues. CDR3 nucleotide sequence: TGTGCCAGCAGCTGGAGCACGGAATACAATGAGCAGTTCTTC. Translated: CASSWSTEYNEQFF.

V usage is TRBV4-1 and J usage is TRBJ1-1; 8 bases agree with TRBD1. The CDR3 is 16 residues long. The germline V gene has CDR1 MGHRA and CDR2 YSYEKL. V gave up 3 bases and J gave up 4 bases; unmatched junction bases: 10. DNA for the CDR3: TGCGCCAGCAGCCATTGGACAGGGTCGGAAGGCACTGAAGCTTTCTTT. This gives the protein CASSHWTGSEGTEAFF.

The CDR3 protein is CASSYSRQGTGELFF. The DNA for the CDR3 is TGTGCCAGCAGTTACAGCCGGCAGGGTACCGGGGAGCTGTTTTTT. The gene calls are TRBV6-5 and TRBJ2-2, with a tentative D call TRBD1 (5 bases). Germline V gene sequence: CDR1 MNHEY, CDR2 SVGAGI. The CDR3 spans 15 residues. V was pared by 2 bases and J by 5 bases, with 12 bases between.

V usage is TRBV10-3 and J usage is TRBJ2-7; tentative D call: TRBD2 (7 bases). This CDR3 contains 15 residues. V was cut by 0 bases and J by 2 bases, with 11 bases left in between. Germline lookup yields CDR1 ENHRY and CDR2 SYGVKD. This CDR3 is CAISESGGAAYEQYF. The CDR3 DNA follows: TGTGCCATCAGTGAGTCGGGGGGGGCGGCCTACGAGCAGTACTTC.

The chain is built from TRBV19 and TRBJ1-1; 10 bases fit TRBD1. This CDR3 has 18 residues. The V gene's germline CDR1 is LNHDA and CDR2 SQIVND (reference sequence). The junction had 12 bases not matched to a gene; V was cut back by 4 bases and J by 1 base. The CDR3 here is CASSRSLRQGASNTEAFF. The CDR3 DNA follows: TGTGCCAGTAGTAGGAGTTTAAGACAGGGGGCTTCGAACACTGAAGCTTTCTTT.

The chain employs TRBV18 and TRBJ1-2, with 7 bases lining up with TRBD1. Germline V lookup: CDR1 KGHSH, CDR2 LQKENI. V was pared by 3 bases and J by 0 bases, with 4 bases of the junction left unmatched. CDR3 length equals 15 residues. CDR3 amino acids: CASSPPRGTNYGYTF. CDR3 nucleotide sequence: TGTGCCAGCTCACCCCCCAGGGGGACTAACTATGGCTACACCTTC.

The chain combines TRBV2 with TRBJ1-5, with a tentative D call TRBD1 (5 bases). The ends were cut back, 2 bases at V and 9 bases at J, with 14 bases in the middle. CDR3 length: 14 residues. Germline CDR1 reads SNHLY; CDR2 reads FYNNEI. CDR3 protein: CASSERAGLSPQHF. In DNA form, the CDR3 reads TGTGCCAGCAGTGAACGGGCAGGGTTATCGCCCCAGCATTTT.

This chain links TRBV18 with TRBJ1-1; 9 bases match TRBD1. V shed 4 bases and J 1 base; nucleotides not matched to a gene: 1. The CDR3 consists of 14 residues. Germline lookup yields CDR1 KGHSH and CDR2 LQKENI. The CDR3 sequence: CASSRTGENTEAFF. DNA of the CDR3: TGTGCCAGCTCACGGACAGGGGAGAACACTGAAGCTTTCTTT.

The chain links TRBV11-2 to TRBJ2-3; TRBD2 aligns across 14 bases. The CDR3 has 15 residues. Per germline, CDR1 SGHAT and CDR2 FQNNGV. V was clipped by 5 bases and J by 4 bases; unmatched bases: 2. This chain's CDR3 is CASSPGLAGADTQYF. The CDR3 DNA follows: TGTGCCAGCAGCCCGGGACTAGCGGGGGCAGATACGCAGTATTTT.

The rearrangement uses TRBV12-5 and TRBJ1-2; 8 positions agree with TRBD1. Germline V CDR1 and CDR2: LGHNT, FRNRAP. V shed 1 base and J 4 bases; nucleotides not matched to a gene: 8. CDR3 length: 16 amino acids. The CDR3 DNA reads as TGTGCTAGTGGTTTGGGTGGAACAGGGGGGAGCTATGGCTACACCTTC. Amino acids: CASGLGGTGGSYGYTF.

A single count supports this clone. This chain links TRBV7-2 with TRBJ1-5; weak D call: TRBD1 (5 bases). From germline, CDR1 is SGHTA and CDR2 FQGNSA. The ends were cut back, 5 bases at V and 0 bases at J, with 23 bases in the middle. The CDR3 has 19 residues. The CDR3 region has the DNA TGTGCCAGCAGCCACCAGACAGATGGTGAAGTCCATAGCAATCAGCCCCAGCATTTT. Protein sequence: CASSHQTDGEVHSNQPQHF. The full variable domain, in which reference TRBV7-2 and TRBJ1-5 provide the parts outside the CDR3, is GAGVSQSPSNKVTEKGKDVELRCDPISGHTALYWYRQSLGQGLEFLIYFQGNSAPDKSGLPSDRFSAERTGGSVSTLTIQRTQQEDSAVYLCASSHQTDGEVHSNQPQHFGDGTRLSIL.

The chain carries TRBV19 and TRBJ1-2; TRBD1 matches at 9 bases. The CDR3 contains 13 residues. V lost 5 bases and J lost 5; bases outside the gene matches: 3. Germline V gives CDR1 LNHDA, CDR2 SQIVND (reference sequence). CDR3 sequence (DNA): TGTGCCAGTAGTGACAGGGGGTGGTATGGCTACACCTTC. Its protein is CASSDRGWYGYTF.

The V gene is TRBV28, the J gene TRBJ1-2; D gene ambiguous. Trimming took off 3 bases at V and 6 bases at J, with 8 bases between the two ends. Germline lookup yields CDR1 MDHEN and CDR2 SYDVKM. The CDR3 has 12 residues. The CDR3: CASSFPPDGYTF. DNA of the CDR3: TGTGCCAGCAGTTTTCCCCCCGATGGCTACACCTTC.

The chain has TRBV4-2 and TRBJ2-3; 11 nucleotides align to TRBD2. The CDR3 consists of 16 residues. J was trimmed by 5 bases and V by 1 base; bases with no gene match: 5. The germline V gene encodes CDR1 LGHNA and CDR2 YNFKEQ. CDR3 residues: CASSQVAGGHQDTQYF. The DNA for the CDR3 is TGTGCCAGCAGCCAAGTAGCGGGGGGGCATCAAGATACGCAGTATTTT.

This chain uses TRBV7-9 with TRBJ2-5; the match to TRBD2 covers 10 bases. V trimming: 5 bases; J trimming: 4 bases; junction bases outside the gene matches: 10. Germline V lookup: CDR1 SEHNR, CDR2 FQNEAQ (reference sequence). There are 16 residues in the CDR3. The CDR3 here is CASSHLAGERGETQYF. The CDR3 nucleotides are TGTGCCAGCAGCCACCTAGCGGGAGAGAGGGGAGAGACCCAGTACTTC.

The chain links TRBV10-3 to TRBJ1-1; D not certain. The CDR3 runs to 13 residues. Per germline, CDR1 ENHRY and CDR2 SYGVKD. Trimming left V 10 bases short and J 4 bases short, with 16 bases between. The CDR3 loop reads CATKIEEFTEAFF. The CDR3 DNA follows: TGTGCCACTAAAATAGAAGAGTTCACTGAAGCTTTCTTT.

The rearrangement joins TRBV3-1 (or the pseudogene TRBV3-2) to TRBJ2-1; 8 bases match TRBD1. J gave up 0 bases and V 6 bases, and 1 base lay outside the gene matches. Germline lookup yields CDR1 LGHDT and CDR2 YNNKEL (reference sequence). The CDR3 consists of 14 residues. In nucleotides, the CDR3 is TGTGCCAGCAGTGACAGGGGCTCCTACAATGAGCAGTTCTTC. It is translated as CASSDRGSYNEQFF.

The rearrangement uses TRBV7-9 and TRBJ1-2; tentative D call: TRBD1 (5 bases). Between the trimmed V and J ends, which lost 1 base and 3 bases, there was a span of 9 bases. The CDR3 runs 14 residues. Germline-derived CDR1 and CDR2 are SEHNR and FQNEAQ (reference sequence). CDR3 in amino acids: CASSLVREDYGYTF. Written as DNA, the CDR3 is TGTGCCAGCAGCTTAGTCAGGGAGGACTATGGCTACACCTTC. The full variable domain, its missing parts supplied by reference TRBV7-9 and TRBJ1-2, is DTGVSQNPRHKITKRGQNVTFRCDPISEHNRLYWYRQTLGQGPEFLTYFQNEAQLEKSRLLSDRFSAERPKGSFSTLEIQRTEQGDSAMYLCASSLVREDYGYTFGSGTRLTVV.

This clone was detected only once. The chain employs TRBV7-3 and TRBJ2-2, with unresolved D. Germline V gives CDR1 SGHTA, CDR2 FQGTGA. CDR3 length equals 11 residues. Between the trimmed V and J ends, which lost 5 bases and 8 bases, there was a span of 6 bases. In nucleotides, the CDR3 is TGTGCCAGCAGCCCAGGAGGGGAGCTGTTTTTT. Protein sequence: CASSPGGELFF.

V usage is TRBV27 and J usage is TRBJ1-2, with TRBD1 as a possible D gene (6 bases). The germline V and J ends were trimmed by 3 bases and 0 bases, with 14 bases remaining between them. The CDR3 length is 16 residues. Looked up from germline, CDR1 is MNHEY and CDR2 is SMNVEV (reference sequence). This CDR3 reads CASSLARGKTNYGYTF. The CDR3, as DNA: TGTGCCAGCAGTTTGGCCAGGGGCAAAACTAACTATGGCTACACCTTC.

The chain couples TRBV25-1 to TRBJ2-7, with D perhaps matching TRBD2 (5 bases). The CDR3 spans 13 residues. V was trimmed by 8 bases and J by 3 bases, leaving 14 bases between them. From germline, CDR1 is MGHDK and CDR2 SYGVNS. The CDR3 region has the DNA TGTGCCAGCCTCAAAAATCGGGGCTACGAGCAGTACTTC. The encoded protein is CASLKNRGYEQYF.

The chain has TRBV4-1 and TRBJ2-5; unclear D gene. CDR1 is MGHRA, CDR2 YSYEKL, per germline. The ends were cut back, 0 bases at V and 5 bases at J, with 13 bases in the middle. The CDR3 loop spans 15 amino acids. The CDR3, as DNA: TGCGCCAGCAGCCAAGAAGTTGGCTCCGGGGAGACCCAGTACTTC. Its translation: CASSQEVGSGETQYF.

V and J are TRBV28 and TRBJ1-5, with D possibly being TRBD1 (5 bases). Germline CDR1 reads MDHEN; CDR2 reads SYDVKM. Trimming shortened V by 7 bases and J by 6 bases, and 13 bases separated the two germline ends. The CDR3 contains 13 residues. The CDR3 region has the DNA TGTGCCAGCATAGGGGATCTTATTCAGCCCCAGCATTTT. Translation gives CASIGDLIQPQHF.

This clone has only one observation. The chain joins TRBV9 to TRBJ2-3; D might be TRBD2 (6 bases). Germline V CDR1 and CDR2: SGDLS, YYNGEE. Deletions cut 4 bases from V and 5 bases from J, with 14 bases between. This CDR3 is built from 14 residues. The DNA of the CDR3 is TGTGCCAGCAGCCCCGGAGGGCCCGGAGATACGCAGTATTTT. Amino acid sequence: CASSPGGPGDTQYF.

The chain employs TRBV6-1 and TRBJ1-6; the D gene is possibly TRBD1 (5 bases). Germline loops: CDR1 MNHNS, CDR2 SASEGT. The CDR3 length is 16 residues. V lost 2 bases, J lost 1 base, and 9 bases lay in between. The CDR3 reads CASSEQGESYNSPLHF. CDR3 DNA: TGTGCCAGCAGTGAACAGGGTGAATCCTATAATTCACCCCTCCACTTT.

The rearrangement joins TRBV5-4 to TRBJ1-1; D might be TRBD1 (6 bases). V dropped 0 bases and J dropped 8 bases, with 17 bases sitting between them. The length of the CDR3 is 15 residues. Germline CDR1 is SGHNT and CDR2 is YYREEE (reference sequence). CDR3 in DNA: TGTGCCAGCAGCTTGGAACCTGACAGGTTATGGGAAGCTTTCTTT. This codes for CASSLEPDRLWEAFF.

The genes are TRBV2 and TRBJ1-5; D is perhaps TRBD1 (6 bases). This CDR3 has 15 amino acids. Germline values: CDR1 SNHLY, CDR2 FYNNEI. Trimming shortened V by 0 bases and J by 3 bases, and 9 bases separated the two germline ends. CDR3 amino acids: CASSEALGANQPQHF. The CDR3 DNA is TGTGCCAGCAGTGAAGCTTTGGGGGCCAATCAGCCCCAGCATTTT.

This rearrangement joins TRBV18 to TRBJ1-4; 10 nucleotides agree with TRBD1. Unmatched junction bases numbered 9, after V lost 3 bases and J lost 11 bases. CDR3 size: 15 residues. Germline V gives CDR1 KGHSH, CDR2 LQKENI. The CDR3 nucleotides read TGTGCCAGCTCACCGCAGACCGGGACAGGGGATAAACTGTTTTTT. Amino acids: CASSPQTGTGDKLFF.

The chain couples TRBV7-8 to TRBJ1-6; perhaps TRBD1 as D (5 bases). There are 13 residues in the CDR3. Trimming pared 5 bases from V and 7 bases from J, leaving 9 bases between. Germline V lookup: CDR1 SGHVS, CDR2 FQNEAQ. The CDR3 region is CASSPGNNSPLHF. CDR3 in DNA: TGTGCCAGCAGCCCAGGGAACAATTCACCCCTCCACTTT.